Presented here are 24 T cell receptor beta chains from one specimen sequenced in a study of shared clonotypes between healthy human individuals. Data came from immunoSEQ multiplex PCR; TCRdb stores just in-frame clones and leaves some out. The sample consists of around 500,000 clones, 79% of them appearing once. The material sequenced was PBMCs. These receptors were obtained from a woman between 40 and 55 years old in good health. Some clones in this sample may be carry-over from other donors' samples.

The rearrangement links TRBV28 to TRBJ2-7; 7 positions match TRBD1. In germline, CDR1 is MDHEN, CDR2 SYDVKM. This CDR3 is 16 amino acids long. J was trimmed by 4 bases and V by 3 bases; bases with no gene match: 12. CDR3 sequence: CASSLVPVGQTYEQYF. The CDR3 region has the DNA TGTGCCAGCAGTTTGGTCCCCGTGGGACAGACTTACGAGCAGTACTTC. Combining the CDR3 with reference TRBV28 and TRBJ2-7 gives the whole variable domain DVKVTQSSRYLVKRTGEKVFLECVQDMDHENMFWYRQDPGLGLRLIYFSYDVKMKEKGDIPEGYSVSREKKERFSLILESASTNQTSMYLCASSLVPVGQTYEQYFGPGTRLTVT.

The V gene is TRBV19, the J gene TRBJ2-7; 8 bases line up with TRBD1. CDR3 length equals 13 residues. Trimming at V came to 3 bases and at J to 3 bases, leaving 1 base not matched to a gene. Per the germline V gene, CDR1 is LNHDA and CDR2 is SQIVND (reference sequence). This CDR3 is CASSITGGYEQYF. CDR3 DNA: TGTGCCAGTAGTATCACAGGGGGCTACGAGCAGTACTTC.

CDR3 sequence: CASSPNLFIGLADASETQYF. Written as DNA, the CDR3 is TGTGCCAGCTCACCAAACTTATTCATTGGACTAGCGGACGCATCGGAGACCCAGTACTTC. The V call is TRBV18, the J call TRBJ2-5, with 10 bases aligning to TRBD2. V lost 2 bases and J lost 5; bases outside the gene matches: 20. CDR1 and CDR2 from the germline V gene are KGHSH and LQKENI. The CDR3 is made up of 20 amino acids. Supplemented by reference TRBV18 and TRBJ2-5, the full variable domain reads NAGVMQNPRHLVRRRGQEARLRCSPMKGHSHVYWYRQLPEEGLKFMVYLQKENIIDESGMPKERFSAEFPKEGPSILRIQQVVRGDSAAYFCASSPNLFIGLADASETQYFGPGTRLLVL.

This chain joins TRBV18 and TRBJ2-2; D gene unclear. The germline gives CDR1 KGHSH, CDR2 LQKENI. V was cut by 5 bases and J by 0 bases, with 4 bases left in between. The length of the CDR3 is 13 residues. The CDR3 reads CASSGPNTGELFF. For the CDR3, the DNA is TGTGCCAGCTCAGGACCGAACACCGGGGAGCTGTTTTTT.

J is TRBJ1-1 and V is TRBV5-1, with TRBD1 matching over 10 bases. Looked up from germline, CDR1 is SGHRS and CDR2 is YFSETQ. Unmatched junction bases numbered 5, after V lost 0 bases and J lost 0 bases. The CDR3 consists of 17 residues. For the CDR3, the DNA is TGCGCCAGCAGCTTGGCCGGGACAGGGGTCCTGAACACTGAAGCTTTCTTT. Translated: CASSLAGTGVLNTEAFF.

This clone was counted between two and nine times. Other DNA sequences in this sample translate to the same CDR3. The chain links TRBV28 to TRBJ1-4; TRBD1 agrees at 7 bases. Germline V gene sequence: CDR1 MDHEN, CDR2 SYDVKM. The V segment lost 8 bases and the J segment 3 bases; nucleotides outside the gene matches: 3. The CDR3 is 13 amino acids. DNA of the CDR3: TGTGCCAGCTGGGACAGCTCTAATGAAAAACTGTTTTTT. Translated, it gives CASWDSSNEKLFF.

The chain combines TRBV18 with TRBJ2-7; 11 bases line up with TRBD2. J lost 0 bases, V lost 0 bases, and 1 base had no gene match. In germline, CDR1 is KGHSH, CDR2 LQKENI. The CDR3 runs 16 residues. The CDR3 sequence is CASSPPGTSGSYEQYF. The CDR3 DNA reads as TGTGCCAGCTCACCACCCGGGACTAGCGGCTCCTACGAGCAGTACTTC.

The chain combines TRBV4-3 with TRBJ1-2; 7 bases agree with TRBD1. V dropped 0 bases and J dropped 4; count of bases not matched to a gene: 8. Germline CDR1 is LGHNA and CDR2 is YSLEER. The length of the CDR3 is 16 residues. CDR3 loop: CASSQEVWDSAYGYTF. The DNA for the CDR3 is TGCGCCAGCAGCCAAGAAGTCTGGGACAGCGCCTATGGCTACACCTTC.

This rearrangement joins TRBV6-6 to TRBJ2-1; 7 bases are a match to TRBD2. Looked up from germline, CDR1 is MNHNY and CDR2 is SVGAGI (reference sequence). CDR3 size: 14 residues. Trimming cost V 5 bases and J 0 bases; bases outside gene matches: 1. For the CDR3, the DNA is TGTGCCAGCAGTGGCGGGAGCTCCTACAATGAGCAGTTCTTC. Its protein product is CASSGGSSYNEQFF.

This chain uses TRBV5-4 with TRBJ2-5; 11 nucleotides line up with TRBD2. The J call is in doubt because the DNA end fits TRBJ2-7 better. Germline CDR1 reads SGHNT; CDR2 reads YYREEE (reference sequence). The CDR3 has 15 residues. CDR3 in amino acids: CASSRRTSGHYEQYF. The CDR3 DNA reads TGTGCCAGCAGCCGCCGGACTAGCGGGCACTACGAGCAGTACTTC.

The chain is built from TRBV27 and TRBJ1-1; D remains unclear. Looked up from germline, CDR1 is MNHEY and CDR2 is SMNVEV (reference sequence). The CDR3 has 12 residues. V gave up 6 bases and J gave up 3 bases, with 8 bases separating them. The CDR3 region is CASSKKDTEAFF. For the CDR3, the DNA is TGTGCCAGCAGCAAAAAGGACACTGAAGCTTTCTTT.

The chain couples TRBV25-1 to TRBJ2-5; 7 bases are a match to TRBD2. The tail of the sequence fits TRBJ2-7 better, so the J call may be wrong. The length of the CDR3 is 15 residues. The germline V gene encodes CDR1 MGHDK and CDR2 SYGVNS. CDR3 DNA: TGTGCCAGCAGTGAAAGGGGTCTAGCGGCCCACGAGCAGTACTTC. Its translation: CASSERGLAAHEQYF.

This clone was detected only once. This chain uses TRBV7-2 with TRBJ1-4; maybe TRBD1 (5 bases). V lost 5 bases, J lost 4 bases, and 11 bases lay in between. CDR1 is SGHTA and CDR2 is FQGNSA in the germline V gene. The CDR3 runs to 14 residues. CDR3 DNA sequence: TGTGCCAGCAGCCAAGACAGAAATAATGAAAAACTGTTTTTT. This sequence encodes CASSQDRNNEKLFF.

This clone was seen ten or more times. The CDR3 sequence is CASIQGAEQYF. CDR3 bases: TGTGCCAGCATCCAGGGGGCCGAGCAGTACTTC. The rearrangement links TRBV2 to TRBJ2-7; TRBD1 aligns across 8 bases. This CDR3 has 11 residues. Germline V CDR1 and CDR2: SNHLY, FYNNEI. Germline trimming cut 7 bases from V and 6 bases from J; bases unmatched to any gene: 2.

The rearrangement links TRBV28 to TRBJ2-7, with D hard to call. V gave up 2 bases and J gave up 7 bases, with 9 bases separating them. The CDR3 extends over 12 amino acids. Germline CDR1 and CDR2: MDHEN and SYDVKM. The DNA of the CDR3 is TGTGCCAGCAGTTTAATCTTCCGGGAGCAGTACTTC. The encoded protein is CASSLIFREQYF.

The chain uses TRBV29-1 and TRBJ2-5, with TRBD2 matching 13 bases. The CDR3 is 15 residues long. V was pared by 8 bases and J by 8 bases, with 14 bases of the junction left unmatched. Germline values: CDR1 SQVTM, CDR2 ANQGSEA. CDR3 sequence reads: CSTSLAGGRGSTQYF. Here the CDR3 DNA reads TGCAGCACCTCACTAGCGGGAGGGCGCGGTTCAACCCAGTACTTC.

The rearrangement joins TRBV7-6 to TRBJ1-5, with a possible D match to TRBD1 (5 bases). The V end was cut by 8 bases, the J end by 0 bases, with 29 bases between. The V gene's germline CDR1 is SGHVS and CDR2 FNYEAQ. CDR3 size: 20 residues. The CDR3 bases are TGTGCCAGCCCTATTCCCGGAGAAGGGGCGCAAATTTATAGCAATCAGCCCCAGCATTTT. Translated, it gives CASPIPGEGAQIYSNQPQHF.

The chain carries TRBV7-2 and TRBJ1-2; 7 bases match TRBD1. Germline loops: CDR1 SGHTA, CDR2 FQGNSA. V was pared by 5 bases and J by 5 bases, with 14 bases of the junction left unmatched. The CDR3 covers 16 residues. The CDR3 DNA reads TGTGCCAGCAGCCCCCGGACAGGTGACTTGTGGTATGGCTACACCTTC. Translating it yields CASSPRTGDLWYGYTF.

The chain couples TRBV5-8 to TRBJ2-3; D is perhaps TRBD1 or TRBD2 (5 bases each). The germline V and J ends were trimmed by 4 bases and 1 base, with 16 bases remaining between them. Per the germline V gene, CDR1 is SGHTS and CDR2 is YDEGEE. This CDR3 is built from 16 residues. CDR3: CASSQEGRVGTDTQYF. The CDR3 DNA follows: TGTGCCAGCAGCCAAGAGGGGCGGGTGGGCACAGATACGCAGTATTTT.

The V call is TRBV30, the J call TRBJ1-2; D unresolved. The CDR3 is 12 residues long. CDR1 and CDR2 from the germline V gene are GTSNPN and SVGIG (reference sequence). V lost 2 bases, J lost 8 bases, and 12 bases lay in between. CDR3 sequence (DNA): TGTGCCTGGAGTCTCCGAAGCTGGGGCTACACCTTC. Translation gives CAWSLRSWGYTF.

The chain is built from TRBV5-6 and TRBJ1-1, with TRBD1 as a possible D gene (6 bases). Trimming removed 2 bases from V and 1 base from J, with 12 bases in between. CDR1 and CDR2 from the germline V gene are SGHDT and YYEEEE. CDR3 length: 15 residues. The CDR3 nucleotides are TGTGCCAGCAGCTTTTTAGGGACACCGAACACTGAAGCTTTCTTT. This gives the protein CASSFLGTPNTEAFF.

The chain recombines TRBV28 with TRBJ1-2; 12 nucleotides match TRBD1. Germline trimming cut 4 bases from V and 10 bases from J; bases unmatched to any gene: 7. The germline CDR1 and CDR2 sequences are MDHEN and SYDVKM. The CDR3 is 14 amino acids. CDR3 coding DNA: TGTGCCAGCAGTTACTCCGGGACAGGGGGCACCTACACCTTC. Its protein is CASSYSGTGGTYTF.

The chain recombines TRBV5-5 with TRBJ1-2, with TRBD1 matching 9 bases. Germline trimming cut 1 base from V and 4 bases from J; bases unmatched to any gene: 11. The CDR3 runs to 17 residues. Per the germline V gene, CDR1 is SGHKS and CDR2 is YYEKEE (reference sequence). The DNA of the CDR3 is TGTGCCAGCAGCTTGCCGGGACAGGGCCTGAAGTCCTATGGCTACACCTTC. This encodes CASSLPGQGLKSYGYTF.

The gene calls are TRBV2 and TRBJ1-2, with D hard to call. V lost 5 bases to trimming and J lost 2 bases, with 9 bases between them. The CDR3 sequence is 13 residues long. Germline CDR1 is SNHLY and CDR2 is FYNNEI. CDR3 protein: CASSRQPNYGYTF. The CDR3 nucleotides are TGTGCCAGCAGTCGCCAGCCCAACTATGGCTACACCTTC.